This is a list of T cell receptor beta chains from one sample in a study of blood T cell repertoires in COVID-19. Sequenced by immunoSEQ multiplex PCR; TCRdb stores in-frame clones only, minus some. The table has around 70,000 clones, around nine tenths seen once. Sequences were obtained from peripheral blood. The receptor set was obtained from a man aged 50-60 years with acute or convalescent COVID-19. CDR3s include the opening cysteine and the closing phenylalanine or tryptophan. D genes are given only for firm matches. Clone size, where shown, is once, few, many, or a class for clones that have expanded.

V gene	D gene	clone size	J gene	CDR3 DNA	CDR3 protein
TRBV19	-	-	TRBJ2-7	TGTGCCAGTAGTATAGGGCGGGAATACGAGCAGTACTTC	CASSIGREYEQYF
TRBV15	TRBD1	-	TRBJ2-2	TGTGCCACCAGCCCTAGGACAGGGCAAACCGGGGAGCTGTTTTTT	CATSPRTGQTGELFF
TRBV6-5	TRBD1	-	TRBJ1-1	TGTGCCAGCAGTCCCAACGACAGGGGGCGAACTGAAGCTTTCTTT	CASSPNDRGRTEAFF
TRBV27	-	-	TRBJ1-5	TGTGCCAGCAGTGTCGGACAGAGCAATCAGCCCCAGCATTTT	CASSVGQSNQPQHF
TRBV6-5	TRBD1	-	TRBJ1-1	TGTGCCAGCAGGGGGGACAGAGTGAACACTGAAGCTTTCTTT	CASRGDRVNTEAFF
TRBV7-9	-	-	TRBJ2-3	TGTGCCAGCAGCTTCATTGGCAGGGTAGGAGATACGCAGTATTTT	CASSFIGRVGDTQYF
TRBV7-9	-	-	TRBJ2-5	TGTGCCAGCAGCTTGCCGACAGGTCGAAAAGAGACCCAGTACTTC	CASSLPTGRKETQYF
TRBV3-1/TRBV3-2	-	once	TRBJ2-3	TGTGCCAGCAGCCACGGACCGGAGGTGCAGTATTTT	CASSHGPEVQYF
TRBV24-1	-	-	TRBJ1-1	TGTGCCACCAGTCTAGGGGTTCGAGCTTTCTTT	CATSLGVRAFF
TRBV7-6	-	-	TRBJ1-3	TGTGCCAGCAGCTTAGTGGTCGACTACTCTGGAAACACCATATATTTT	CASSLVVDYSGNTIYF
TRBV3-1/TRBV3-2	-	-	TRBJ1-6	TGTGCCAGCGGCCGGACATCCAACCGTCCTTCACCCCTCCACTTT	CASGRTSNRPSPLHF
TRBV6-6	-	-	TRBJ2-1	TGTGCCAGCAGGACGGCGGGGACTCCGACTAATGAGCAGTTCTTC	CASRTAGTPTNEQFF
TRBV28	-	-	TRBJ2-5	TGTGCCAGCAGTTTCGTCCTAGTGCGGACCCAGTACTTC	CASSFVLVRTQYF
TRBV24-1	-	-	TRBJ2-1	TGTGCCACCAGTGATCTTCCCGCGGGTGAGCAGTTCTTC	CATSDLPAGEQFF
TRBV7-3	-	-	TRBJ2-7	TGTGCCAGCAGCTTAACGCAGGATTACGAGCAGTACTTC	CASSLTQDYEQYF
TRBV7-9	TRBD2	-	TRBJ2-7	TGTGCCAGCAGCTTATGGGCGGGAGGGATCTACGAGCAGTACTTC	CASSLWAGGIYEQYF
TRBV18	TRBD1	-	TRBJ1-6	TGTGCCAGCTCACAGGACAGGGGCCGTTCACCCCTCCACTTT	CASSQDRGRSPLHF
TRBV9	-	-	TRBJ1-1	TGTGCCAGCAGCAGGGGAGGGCTTAACACTGAAGCTTTCTTT	CASSRGGLNTEAFF
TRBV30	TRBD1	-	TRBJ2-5	TGTGCCTGGGACAGGGGGTCGGGAGAGACCCAGTACTTC	CAWDRGSGETQYF
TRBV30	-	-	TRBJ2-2	TGTGCCTGGAGTGTTCTAGAGACCGGGGAGCTGTTTTTT	CAWSVLETGELFF
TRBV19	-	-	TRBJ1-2	TGTGCCAGTAGTATAACTGAAACTAACTATGGCTACACCTTC	CASSITETNYGYTF
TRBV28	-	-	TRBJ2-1	TGTGCCAGCAGTCCAACAGGGTTCCCCTACAATGAGCAGTTCTTC	CASSPTGFPYNEQFF
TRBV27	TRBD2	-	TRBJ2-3	TGTGCCAGCAGCATTACTAGCGGGAGGGCAGATACGCAGTATTTT	CASSITSGRADTQYF
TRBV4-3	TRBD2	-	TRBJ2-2	TGCGCCAGCAGCCACGGACTAGCGGGGGTAAAGACCGGGGAGCTGTTTTTT	CASSHGLAGVKTGELFF
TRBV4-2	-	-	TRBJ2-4	TGTGCCAGCAGCCAAGATGGGAGCGGGAAAAACATTCAGTACTTC	CASSQDGSGKNIQYF
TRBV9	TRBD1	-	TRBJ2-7	TGTGCCAGCAGCGTAGGCCTCACAGGGGGCTCCTACGAGCAGTACTTC	CASSVGLTGGSYEQYF
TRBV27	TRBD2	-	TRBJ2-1	TGTGCCAGCAGTCCTATAGGGGAGGGCACCTACAATGAGCAGTTCTTC	CASSPIGEGTYNEQFF